This passage covers 26 T cell receptor beta chains from one sample sequenced in a study of OX40 agonist ivuxolimab in advanced cancers. Assay: immunoSEQ multiplex PCR; the TCRdb copy retains only in-frame clones and omits some. This table has some 95,000 clones, about 85% appearing once. The specimen comprised CD4+ or CD8+ T cells sorted from blood, sampled in a trial of the OX40 agonist ivuxolimab. The receptor set was obtained from an adult with an advanced solid tumor such as melanoma, head and neck, liver or kidney cancer.

V gene TRBV6-1 combines with J gene TRBJ1-5, with TRBD1 as a possible D gene (5 bases). The CDR3 runs to 15 residues. The germline V gene has CDR1 MNHNS and CDR2 SASEGT. V dropped 4 bases and J dropped 5 bases, with 15 bases sitting between them. The CDR3 spells CASSGNWGVDQPQHF. The CDR3 coding sequence is TGTGCCAGCAGTGGCAACTGGGGGGTCGATCAGCCCCAGCATTTT.

V and J are TRBV28 and TRBJ2-7; no definite D call. The CDR3 consists of 12 residues. V lost 3 bases, J lost 4 bases, and 7 bases lay in between. Germline V CDR1 and CDR2: MDHEN, SYDVKM. The CDR3 is CASSLAGYEQYF. The CDR3 DNA follows: TGTGCCAGCAGTTTGGCCGGGTACGAGCAGTACTTC.

The rearrangement uses TRBV27 and TRBJ2-3; no clear D. There are 12 residues in the CDR3. CDR1 is MNHEY and CDR2 is SMNVEV in the germline V gene (reference sequence). The germline V and J ends were trimmed by 8 bases and 5 bases, with 11 bases remaining between them. The DNA for the CDR3 is TGTGCCAGCGCGATCCCCGGAGATACGCAGTATTTT. Translated: CASAIPGDTQYF.

This clone was detected once. J is TRBJ2-7 and V is TRBV9, with 7 positions matching TRBD2. The germline CDR1 and CDR2 sequences are SGDLS and YYNGEE. V shed 0 bases and J 2 bases; nucleotides not matched to a gene: 5. The CDR3 loop spans 15 amino acids. The CDR3 here is CASSVGLAGTYEQYF. The DNA of the CDR3 is TGTGCCAGCAGCGTAGGTTTAGCGGGCACCTACGAGCAGTACTTC.

V usage is TRBV7-9 and J usage is TRBJ2-5, with 12 bases aligning to TRBD2. V shed 3 bases and J 0 bases; nucleotides not matched to a gene: 5. The CDR3 is 17 amino acids. Germline V gene data show CDR1 as SEHNR and CDR2 as FQNEAQ (reference sequence). DNA of the CDR3: TGTGCCAGCAGCTTGACTAGCGGGGGTTGGTACCAAGAGACCCAGTACTTC. It codes for CASSLTSGGWYQETQYF.

The gene calls are TRBV21-1 and TRBJ2-3. TRBV21-1 is a pseudogene segment. The CDR3 extends over 14 amino acids. CDR3 loop: CADVRGAVTDTQYF. For the CDR3, the DNA is TGTGCCGACGTAAGGGGGGCAGTTACAGATACGCAGTATTTT.

This clone came up once. This chain uses TRBV4-2 with TRBJ2-6, with a tentative D call TRBD1 (5 bases). Germline V CDR1 and CDR2: LGHNA, YNFKEQ. The length of the CDR3 is 17 residues. Trimming removed 1 base at V and 2 bases at J, with 12 bases between. The CDR3 here is CASSQGRGGAGANVLTF. The CDR3 region has the DNA TGTGCCAGCAGCCAAGGTAGGGGTGGCGCTGGGGCCAACGTCCTGACTTTC.

The J gene is TRBJ2-6, the V gene TRBV27, with unresolved D. The V gene's germline CDR1 is MNHEY and CDR2 SMNVEV (reference sequence). V was clipped by 4 bases and J by 2 bases, with 0 bases between them. This CDR3 contains 12 residues. The CDR3 sequence is CASSSGANVLTF. Here the CDR3 DNA reads TGTGCCAGCAGTTCTGGGGCCAACGTCCTGACTTTC.

The chain links TRBV14 to TRBJ2-7; D is perhaps TRBD2 (6 bases). Trimming took 0 bases from V and 4 from J, leaving 25 bases between them. Germline CDR1 reads SGHDN; CDR2 reads FVKESK. The length of the CDR3 is 19 residues. CDR3 region: CASSQDQWERDFGVYEQYF. CDR3 nucleotide sequence: TGTGCCAGCAGCCAAGATCAGTGGGAAAGGGACTTTGGAGTGTACGAGCAGTACTTC.

Here the CDR3 DNA reads TGCGCCAGCAGACGGGGGACAAGCACTGAAGCTTTCTTT. This codes for CASRRGTSTEAFF. The chain couples TRBV5-1 to TRBJ1-1, with D tentatively TRBD1 (6 bases). CDR3 length: 13 amino acids. V was pared by 5 bases and J by 4 bases, with 12 bases between. Germline CDR1 SGHRS, CDR2 YFSETQ.

V usage is TRBV4-3 and J usage is TRBJ1-2; tentatively, D is TRBD1 (6 bases). Germline CDR1 and CDR2: LGHNA and YSLEER. Trimming took off 0 bases at V and 4 bases at J, with 15 bases between the two ends. The CDR3 extends over 16 amino acids. CDR3 in DNA: TGCGCCAGCAGCCAAGATCCGGGGGGGCGAGGCTATGGCTACACCTTC. It encodes CASSQDPGGRGYGYTF.

This clone turned up a few times. The CDR3: CASSKGRVSDTEAFF. The DNA for the CDR3 is TGTGCCAGCAGCAAAGGGAGAGTTTCGGACACTGAAGCTTTCTTT. This chain uses TRBV21-1 with TRBJ1-1. TRBV21-1 is annotated as a pseudogene. The CDR3 is 15 amino acids.

The V call is TRBV19, the J call TRBJ2-3, with 14 nucleotides matching TRBD2. V lost 4 bases and J lost 5; bases outside the gene matches: 5. From germline, CDR1 is LNHDA and CDR2 SQIVND (reference sequence). The CDR3 spans 16 residues. The CDR3 loop reads CASSTGLAGGRDTQYF. The CDR3 region has the DNA TGTGCCAGTAGTACCGGACTAGCGGGAGGACGAGATACGCAGTATTTT.

The V call is TRBV27, the J call TRBJ2-5, with a possible D match to TRBD2 (5 bases). Germline loops: CDR1 MNHEY, CDR2 SMNVEV (reference sequence). CDR3 length: 14 amino acids. V lost 6 bases and J lost 1, with 12 bases in between. The CDR3 region is CASSVSVGQETQYF. The CDR3 DNA follows: TGTGCCAGCAGCGTTAGCGTAGGCCAAGAGACCCAGTACTTC.

The chain carries TRBV19 and TRBJ1-1, with no clear D. Between the trimmed V and J ends, which lost 10 bases and 3 bases, there was a span of 9 bases. Germline CDR1 reads LNHDA; CDR2 reads SQIVND (reference sequence). This CDR3 has 11 residues. The CDR3 loop is CAILRDTEAFF. CDR3 nucleotides: TGTGCCATCCTTCGCGACACTGAAGCTTTCTTT.

The chain has TRBV30 and TRBJ2-7, with D possibly TRBD1 on 5 matching bases. CDR3 length: 13 residues. Trimming took off 2 bases at V and 4 bases at J, with 12 bases between the two ends. The germline V gene encodes CDR1 GTSNPN and CDR2 SVGIG (reference sequence). The CDR3 bases are TGTGCCTGGAGTCACCAGGGATCGTACGAGCAGTACTTC. It codes for CAWSHQGSYEQYF.

This chain joins TRBV5-1 and TRBJ1-4; possibly TRBD1 for D (5 bases). The CDR3 consists of 14 residues. Germline V gene data show CDR1 as SGHRS and CDR2 as YFSETQ. V was trimmed by 7 bases and J by 3 bases, leaving 13 bases between them. The CDR3 DNA reads TGCGCCAGCGGATTAGGGGTAGCTAATGAAAAACTGTTTTTT. Its translation is CASGLGVANEKLFF.

The chain links TRBV30 to TRBJ1-3; D is possibly TRBD1 (5 bases). The CDR3 has 15 amino acids. Germline V CDR1 and CDR2: GTSNPN, SVGIG (reference sequence). The ends were cut back, 5 bases at V and 0 bases at J, with 14 bases in the middle. CDR3 amino acids: CAWGHRGSSGNTIYF. The CDR3 DNA reads as TGTGCCTGGGGACACCGGGGGAGCTCTGGAAACACCATATATTTT.

This rearrangement joins TRBV2 to TRBJ2-5; 10 bases line up with TRBD1. This CDR3 has 14 residues. CDR1 and CDR2 from the germline V gene are SNHLY and FYNNEI. V dropped 8 bases and J dropped 4; count of bases not matched to a gene: 7. In DNA, the CDR3 is TGTGCCAGCTCGATCCGGACAGGGGGAGAGACCCAGTACTTC. Translated: CASSIRTGGETQYF.

The chain carries TRBV5-1 and TRBJ2-2, with D possibly being TRBD1 (5 bases). Germline V gene lookup returns CDR1 SGHRS and CDR2 YFSETQ. This CDR3 is 17 amino acids long. With 0 bases removed from V and 9 bases from J, the gap between germline ends came to 21 bases. The chain's CDR3 is CASSLEPSQDVPRELFF. The CDR3 coding sequence is TGCGCCAGCAGCTTGGAGCCCTCACAGGACGTTCCCCGGGAGCTGTTTTTT.

The CDR3 nucleotides read TGTGCCAGCTCACCGTGGGCCCCGGGACAAGATACGAGGCAGTACTTC. This codes for CASSPWAPGQDTRQYF. The chain links TRBV18 to TRBJ2-7, with D possibly matching TRBD1 (6 bases). CDR3 length equals 16 residues. Germline-derived CDR1 and CDR2 are KGHSH and LQKENI. Trimming pared 3 bases from V and 9 bases from J, leaving 24 bases between.

V and J are TRBV9 and TRBJ2-1; 14 bases are shared with TRBD2. Germline V lookup: CDR1 SGDLS, CDR2 YYNGEE. V gave up 4 bases and J gave up 7 bases; unmatched junction bases: 4. There are 15 residues in the CDR3. CDR3 region: CASSRTSGRINEQFF. As DNA, the CDR3 is TGTGCCAGCAGCCGGACTAGCGGGAGGATTAATGAGCAGTTCTTC. The full variable domain, rest sourced from reference TRBV9 and TRBJ2-1, is DSGVTQTPKHLITATGQRVTLRCSPRSGDLSVYWYQQSLDQGLQFLIQYYNGEERAKGNILERFSAQQFPDLHSELNLSSLELGDSALYFCASSRTSGRINEQFFGPGTRLTVL.

CDR3 sequence reads: CSVEPRQGVSEAFF. The CDR3 DNA is TGCAGCGTTGAACCGCGACAGGGGGTCTCTGAAGCTTTCTTT. The chain has TRBV29-1 and TRBJ1-1; 9 bases are shared with TRBD1. V trimming: 2 bases; J trimming: 6 bases; junction bases outside the gene matches: 7. The germline CDR1 and CDR2 sequences are SQVTM and ANQGSEA. This CDR3 is 14 amino acids long.

The chain is built from TRBV28 and TRBJ2-1; no reliable D call. V lost 10 bases and J 5 bases, leaving 6 bases between the germline ends. Per the germline V gene, CDR1 is MDHEN and CDR2 is SYDVKM. The CDR3 runs to 10 residues. The CDR3 region is CATLHNEQFF. The DNA for the CDR3 is TGTGCCACTCTCCACAATGAGCAGTTCTTC.

CDR3 DNA: TGTGCCAGCAGCGAACTAATAGCGGGGGAGCAGTTCTTC. As protein: CASSELIAGEQFF. This chain uses TRBV2 with TRBJ2-1; TRBD2 aligns across 8 bases. V dropped 6 bases and J dropped 10; count of bases not matched to a gene: 8. The CDR3 contains 13 residues. CDR1 and CDR2 from the germline V gene are SNHLY and FYNNEI.

The rearrangement joins TRBV11-3 to TRBJ2-3; possibly TRBD2 for D (6 bases). There are 15 residues in the CDR3. Trimming removed 1 base at V and 0 bases at J, with 8 bases between. Germline V gives CDR1 SGHNT, CDR2 YENEEA. The CDR3 region is CASSLGRGSTDTQYF. CDR3 nucleotides: TGTGCCAGCAGCTTAGGTCGGGGGAGCACAGATACGCAGTATTTT.